This T cell receptor (beta chain) stems from a study of cytomegalovirus exposure and HLA in healthy donors. Study information: Inside one of the first data releases sat 85 million or so unique TCRs taken from HLA-typed donors.

Samples came from healthy bone marrow donors. The CDR3 extends over 16 amino acids. V shed 0 bases and J 4 bases; nucleotides not matched to a gene: 6. CDR1 is SGHTA, CDR2 FQGTGA, per germline. As for this clone: Antigen specificity is unknown.

PCR was performed using 60 Vbeta and 13 Jbeta primers. Some clones are missing from TCRdb's copy, which holds only in-frame ones; the method was immunoSEQ multiplex PCR. The data hold approximately 180,000 clones, with around three quarters observed a single time. Study conclusions and caveats: For most subjects, TCR beta sequences were reported to predict HLA-A and HLA-B alleles with accuracy.

The TCR was taken from a woman between 25 and 40 years old in good health and CMV-seronegative. The rearrangement joins TRBV7-3 to TRBJ2-5; TRBD1 agrees at 9 bases. The sample consisted of PBMCs. CDR3 nucleotides: TGTGCCAGCAGCTTAACCCCGGACAGGGGAGGAGAGACCCAGTACTTC. Its protein is CASSLTPDRGGETQYF.